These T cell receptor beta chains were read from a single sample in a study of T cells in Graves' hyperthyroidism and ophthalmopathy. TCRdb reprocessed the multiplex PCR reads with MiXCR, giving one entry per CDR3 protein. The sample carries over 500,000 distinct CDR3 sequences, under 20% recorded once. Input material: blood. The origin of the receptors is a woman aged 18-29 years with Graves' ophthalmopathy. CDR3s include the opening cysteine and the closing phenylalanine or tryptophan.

CDR3aa: CAWSGQGNQPQHF; v_gene: TRBV30; j_gene: TRBJ1-5
CDR3aa: CASSVAGGYNEQFF; v_gene: TRBV6-1; j_gene: TRBJ2-1
CDR3aa: CAWRGPGQGFQPQHF; v_gene: TRBV30; j_gene: TRBJ1-5
CDR3aa: CASSQPPGGAYEQYF; v_gene: TRBV28; j_gene: TRBJ2-7
CDR3aa: CATSAGRGVNEQFF; v_gene: TRBV24-1; j_gene: TRBJ2-1
CDR3aa: CASSLEGGAGSYEQYF; v_gene: TRBV28; j_gene: TRBJ2-7
CDR3aa: CASSSLAGASGSTIYF; v_gene: TRBV5-1; j_gene: TRBJ1-3
CDR3aa: CASSLPRTGSYNEQFF; v_gene: TRBV7-3; j_gene: TRBJ2-1
CDR3aa: CAWSGPGVQETQYF; v_gene: TRBV30; j_gene: TRBJ2-5
CDR3aa: CASSEPDLKGLVEQFF; v_gene: TRBV10-2; j_gene: TRBJ2-1
CDR3aa: CASASILAGGPGEDTQYF; v_gene: TRBV28; j_gene: TRBJ2-3
CDR3aa: CASTLGGGLNEQFF; v_gene: TRBV5-6; j_gene: TRBJ2-1
CDR3aa: CATSREPGLAWETQYF; v_gene: TRBV15; j_gene: TRBJ2-5
CDR3aa: CASSSDRGVDNEQFF; v_gene: TRBV28; j_gene: TRBJ2-1
CDR3aa: CASSTMNTEAFF; v_gene: TRBV27; j_gene: TRBJ1-1
CDR3aa: CASSLYYVNTGELFF; v_gene: TRBV27; j_gene: TRBJ2-2
CDR3aa: CASSQVGQAQPQHF; v_gene: TRBV4-1; j_gene: TRBJ1-5
CDR3aa: CASSLESGTGGVYYGYTF; v_gene: TRBV11-2; j_gene: TRBJ1-2
CDR3aa: CASSEFPGQWTNSPLHF; v_gene: TRBV6-1; j_gene: TRBJ1-6
CDR3aa: CASSQSGSAQETQYF; v_gene: TRBV4-1; j_gene: TRBJ2-5
CDR3aa: CASSLSGRRKNVEQYF; v_gene: TRBV7-2; j_gene: TRBJ2-7
CDR3aa: CASSPPTSGAYNEQFF; v_gene: TRBV7-9; j_gene: TRBJ2-1
CDR3aa: CASSESTPGPNQPQHF; v_gene: TRBV10-2; j_gene: TRBJ1-5
CDR3aa: CSARGRVDTEAFF; v_gene: TRBV20-1; j_gene: TRBJ1-1
CDR3aa: CASSFLVGGGTDTQYF; v_gene: TRBV7-9; j_gene: TRBJ2-3
CDR3aa: CASTQEVSSANTEAFF; v_gene: TRBV2; j_gene: TRBJ1-1
CDR3aa: CASSLGASGYSYEQYF; v_gene: TRBV27; j_gene: TRBJ2-7
CDR3aa: CASRLDGGTNTEAFF; v_gene: TRBV3-1; j_gene: TRBJ1-1
CDR3aa: CASSPPYTEAFF; v_gene: TRBV4-1; j_gene: TRBJ1-1
CDR3aa: CASSRTYYEEQYF; v_gene: TRBV12-3/TRBV12-4; j_gene: TRBJ2-7
CDR3aa: CASSPLAGGTDTQYF; v_gene: TRBV6-1; j_gene: TRBJ2-3
CDR3aa: CATSRDRASGANVLTF; v_gene: TRBV15; j_gene: TRBJ2-6
CDR3aa: CASSQFTGANTEAFF; v_gene: TRBV3-1; j_gene: TRBJ1-1
CDR3aa: CASSGTEAFF; v_gene: TRBV12-3/TRBV12-4; j_gene: TRBJ1-1
CDR3aa: CASSRPRANYGYTF; v_gene: TRBV28; j_gene: TRBJ1-2
CDR3aa: CASSERTGLKNIQYF; v_gene: TRBV6-2/TRBV6-3; j_gene: TRBJ2-4
CDR3aa: CASSPRAPEHGYTF; v_gene: TRBV9; j_gene: TRBJ1-2
CDR3aa: CASSGGLDPLNTDTQYF; v_gene: TRBV5-1; j_gene: TRBJ2-3
CDR3aa: CASSRVEHPRFGYEQYF; v_gene: TRBV4-3; j_gene: TRBJ2-7
CDR3aa: CASSFGRTQETQYF; v_gene: TRBV28; j_gene: TRBJ2-5
CDR3aa: CASSSPSGVPFNQPQHF; v_gene: TRBV28; j_gene: TRBJ1-5
CDR3aa: CASSYVMGTGSYNEQFF; v_gene: TRBV11-2; j_gene: TRBJ2-1
CDR3aa: CASSTQGAGELFF; v_gene: TRBV6-1; j_gene: TRBJ2-2
CDR3aa: CASSEGGGAILTEAFF; v_gene: TRBV6-1; j_gene: TRBJ1-1
CDR3aa: CAISTGDNQPQHF; v_gene: TRBV10-3; j_gene: TRBJ1-5